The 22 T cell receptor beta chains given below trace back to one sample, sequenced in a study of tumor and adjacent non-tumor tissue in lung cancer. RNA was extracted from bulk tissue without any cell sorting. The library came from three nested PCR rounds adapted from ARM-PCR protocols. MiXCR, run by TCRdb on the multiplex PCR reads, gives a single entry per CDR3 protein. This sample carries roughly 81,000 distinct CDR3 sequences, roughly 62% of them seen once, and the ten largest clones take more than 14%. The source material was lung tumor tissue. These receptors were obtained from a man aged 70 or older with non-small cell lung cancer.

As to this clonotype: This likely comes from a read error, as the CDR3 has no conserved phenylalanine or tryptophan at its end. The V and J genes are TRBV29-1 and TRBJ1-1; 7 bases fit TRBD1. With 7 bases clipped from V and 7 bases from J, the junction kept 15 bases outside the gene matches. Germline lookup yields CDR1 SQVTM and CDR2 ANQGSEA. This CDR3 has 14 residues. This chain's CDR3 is CSGTGGGSRIEAFI. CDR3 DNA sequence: TGCAGCGGGACAGGCGGGGGTTCGAGGATTGAAGCTTTCATT.

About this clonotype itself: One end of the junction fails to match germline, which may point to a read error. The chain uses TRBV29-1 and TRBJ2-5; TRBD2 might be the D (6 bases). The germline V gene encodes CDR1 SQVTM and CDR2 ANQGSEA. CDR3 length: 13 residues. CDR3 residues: CSAGGEPQETQYF. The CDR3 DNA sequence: TGCAGTGCCGGAGGGGAGCCCCAAGAGACCCAGTACTTT.

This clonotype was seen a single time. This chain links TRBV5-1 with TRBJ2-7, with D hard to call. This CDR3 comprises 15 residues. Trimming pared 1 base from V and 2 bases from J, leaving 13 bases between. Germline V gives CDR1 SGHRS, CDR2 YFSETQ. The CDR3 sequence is CASSLFTGPAYEQYF. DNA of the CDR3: TGCGCCAGCAGCTTGTTTACCGGCCCTGCCTACGAGCAGTACTTC.

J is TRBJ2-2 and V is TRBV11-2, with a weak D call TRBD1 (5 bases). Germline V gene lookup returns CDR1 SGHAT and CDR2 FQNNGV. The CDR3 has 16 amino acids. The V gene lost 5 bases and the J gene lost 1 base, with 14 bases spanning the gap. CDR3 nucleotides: TGTGCCAGCAGCCTTCCGACAGCTCAGAACACCGGGGAGCTGTTTTTT. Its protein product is CASSLPTAQNTGELFF.

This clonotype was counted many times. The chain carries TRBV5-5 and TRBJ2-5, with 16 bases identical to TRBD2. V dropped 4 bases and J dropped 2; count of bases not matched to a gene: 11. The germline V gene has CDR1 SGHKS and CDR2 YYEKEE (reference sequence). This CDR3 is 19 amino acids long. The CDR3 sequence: CASSRSPGLAGGIQETQYF. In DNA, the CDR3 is TGTGCCAGCAGCCGTTCCCCGGGACTAGCGGGGGGGATACAAGAGACCCAGTACTTC.

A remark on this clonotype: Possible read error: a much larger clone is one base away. In DNA, the CDR3 is TGCAGTGCGCTACAACCGCCCGACGAGCAGTACTTC. It encodes CSALQPPDEQYF. The rearrangement joins TRBV20-1 to TRBJ2-7, with D uncertain. The CDR3 sequence is 12 residues long. Germline V gene data show CDR1 as DFQATT and CDR2 as SNEGSKA (reference sequence). With 6 bases removed from V and 5 bases from J, the gap between germline ends came to 14 bases.

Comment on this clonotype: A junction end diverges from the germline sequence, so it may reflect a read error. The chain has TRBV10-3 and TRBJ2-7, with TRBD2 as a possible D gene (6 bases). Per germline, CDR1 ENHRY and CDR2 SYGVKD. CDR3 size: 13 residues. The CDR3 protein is CAIRSGVTYEHYF. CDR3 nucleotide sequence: TGTGCCATCAGGTCGGGGGTAACCTACGAGCACTACTTC.

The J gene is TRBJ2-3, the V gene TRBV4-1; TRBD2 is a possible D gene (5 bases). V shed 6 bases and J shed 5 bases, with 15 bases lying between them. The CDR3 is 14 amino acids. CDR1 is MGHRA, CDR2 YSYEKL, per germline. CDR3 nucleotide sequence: TGCGCCAGCAGGCAATGCCTAGCTGGAGATACGCAGTATTTT. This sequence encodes CASRQCLAGDTQYF.

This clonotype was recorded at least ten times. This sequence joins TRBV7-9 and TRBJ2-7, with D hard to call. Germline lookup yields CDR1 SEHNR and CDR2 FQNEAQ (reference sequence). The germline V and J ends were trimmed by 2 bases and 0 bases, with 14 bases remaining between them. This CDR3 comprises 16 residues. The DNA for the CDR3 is TGTGCCAGCAGCTTATTAGGATTAGCACACTCCTACGAGCAGTACTTC. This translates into CASSLLGLAHSYEQYF.

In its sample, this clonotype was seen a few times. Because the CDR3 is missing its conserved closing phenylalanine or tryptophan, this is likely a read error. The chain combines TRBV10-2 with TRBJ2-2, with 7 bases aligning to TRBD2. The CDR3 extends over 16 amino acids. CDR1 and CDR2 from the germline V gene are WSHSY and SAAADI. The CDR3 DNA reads TGTGCCAGCAGTGAGTGGGGGGGGACGAACACCGGGGAGCTGTTTCTT. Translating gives CASSEWGGTNTGELFL.

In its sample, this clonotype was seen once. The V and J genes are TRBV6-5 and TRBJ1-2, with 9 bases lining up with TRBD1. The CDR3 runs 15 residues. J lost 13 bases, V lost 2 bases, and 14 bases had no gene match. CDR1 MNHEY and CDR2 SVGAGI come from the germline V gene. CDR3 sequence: CASSYHGQGYYRCTF. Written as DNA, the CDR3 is TGTGCCAGCAGTTACCACGGACAGGGGTACTATCGCTGCACCTTC.

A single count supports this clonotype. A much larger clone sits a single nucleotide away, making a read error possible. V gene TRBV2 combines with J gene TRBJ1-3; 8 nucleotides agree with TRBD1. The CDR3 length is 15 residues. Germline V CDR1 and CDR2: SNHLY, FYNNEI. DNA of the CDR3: TGTACCAGCAGTGAGGAGACAGGGGCTGGAAACACCATATATTTT. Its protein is CTSSEETGAGNTIYF.

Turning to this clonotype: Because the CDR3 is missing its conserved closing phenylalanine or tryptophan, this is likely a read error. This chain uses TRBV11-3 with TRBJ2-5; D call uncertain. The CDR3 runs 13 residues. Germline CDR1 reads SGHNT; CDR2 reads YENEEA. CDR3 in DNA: TGTACCAGCAGCCCAGGTTTGGGAGAGACCCAGTACCTC. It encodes CTSSPGLGETQYL.

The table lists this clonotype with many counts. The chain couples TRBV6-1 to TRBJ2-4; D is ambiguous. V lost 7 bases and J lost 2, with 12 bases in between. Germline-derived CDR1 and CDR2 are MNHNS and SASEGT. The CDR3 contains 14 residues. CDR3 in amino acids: CASTPAATKNIQYF. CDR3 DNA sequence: TGTGCCAGCACCCCGGCGGCGACCAAAAACATTCAGTACTTC.

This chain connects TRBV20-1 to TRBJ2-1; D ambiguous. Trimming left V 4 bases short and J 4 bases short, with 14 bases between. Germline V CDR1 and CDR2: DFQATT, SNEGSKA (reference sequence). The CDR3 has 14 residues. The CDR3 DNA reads TGCAGTGCTACGAAGAGGCGGTTTTACAATGAGCAGTTCTTC. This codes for CSATKRRFYNEQFF.

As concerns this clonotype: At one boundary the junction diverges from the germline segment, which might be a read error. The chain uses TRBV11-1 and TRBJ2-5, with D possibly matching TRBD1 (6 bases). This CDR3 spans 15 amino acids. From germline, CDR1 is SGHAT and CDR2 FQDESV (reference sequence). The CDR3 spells CARSPRDKVFEIQYF. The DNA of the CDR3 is TGTGCCAGGAGCCCCCGGGACAAGGTTTTTGAGATCCAGTACTTC.

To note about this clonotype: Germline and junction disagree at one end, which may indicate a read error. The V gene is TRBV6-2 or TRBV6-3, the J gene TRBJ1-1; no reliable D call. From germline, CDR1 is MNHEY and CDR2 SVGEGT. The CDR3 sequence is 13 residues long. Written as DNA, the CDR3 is TGTTCCAGCAGTTCCCTTATGAACACTGAAGCTTTCTTT. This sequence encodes CSSSSLMNTEAFF.

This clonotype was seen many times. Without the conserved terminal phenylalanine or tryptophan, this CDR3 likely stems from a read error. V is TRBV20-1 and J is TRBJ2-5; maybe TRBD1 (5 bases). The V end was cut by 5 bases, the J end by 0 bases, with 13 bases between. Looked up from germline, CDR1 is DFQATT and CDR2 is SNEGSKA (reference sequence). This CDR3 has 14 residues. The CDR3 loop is CSAPGSMYQETQYL. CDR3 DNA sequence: TGCAGTGCTCCAGGGTCCATGTACCAAGAGACCCAGTACCTC.

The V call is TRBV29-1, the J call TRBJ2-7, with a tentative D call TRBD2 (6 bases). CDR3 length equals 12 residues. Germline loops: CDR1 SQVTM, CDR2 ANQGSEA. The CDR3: CSDSPGTREQYF. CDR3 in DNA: TGCAGTGATAGTCCAGGGACTCGAGAGCAGTACTTC.

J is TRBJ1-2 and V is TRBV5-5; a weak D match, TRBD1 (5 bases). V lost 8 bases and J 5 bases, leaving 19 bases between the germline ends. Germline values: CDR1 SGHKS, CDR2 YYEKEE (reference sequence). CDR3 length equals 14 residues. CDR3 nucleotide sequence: TGTGCCAGGAGTTTGGCGTCGGGGGTGTATGGCTACACCTTC. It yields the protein CARSLASGVYGYTF. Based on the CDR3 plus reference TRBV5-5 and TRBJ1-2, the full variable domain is DAGVTQSPTHLIKTRGQQVTLRCSPISGHKSVSWYQQVLGQGPQFIFQYYEKEERGRGNFPDRFSARQFPNYSSELNVNALLLGDSALYLCARSLASGVYGYTFGSGTRLTVV.

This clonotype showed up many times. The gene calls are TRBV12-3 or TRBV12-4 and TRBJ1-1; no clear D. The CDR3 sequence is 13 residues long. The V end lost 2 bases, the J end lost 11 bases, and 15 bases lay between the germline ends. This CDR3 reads CASSLFRKNAAFF. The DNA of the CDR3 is TGTGCCAGCAGTTTATTCAGGAAAAACGCGGCTTTCTTT.

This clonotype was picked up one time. The CDR3 reads CSVEDHERTLGRTQYF. The DNA for the CDR3 is TGCAGCGTTGAAGATCACGAACGGACCCTTGGGAGGACCCAGTACTTC. V and J are TRBV29-1 and TRBJ2-5, with D perhaps matching TRBD2 (5 bases). Trimming left V 0 bases short and J 7 bases short, with 21 bases between. The CDR3 runs 16 residues. Germline CDR1 reads SQVTM; CDR2 reads ANQGSEA.